What follows are 12 T cell receptor beta chains derived from one specimen sequenced in a study of T cells in Graves' hyperthyroidism and ophthalmopathy. Using RNA transcripts as the source, TCR beta CDR3 regions were amplified. HTBI primers drove first-round RT-PCR of the TCR CDR3. TCRdb itself ran the multiplex PCR reads through MiXCR, one entry per CDR3 protein. This repertoire shows 300,000 to 450,000 distinct CDR3 sequences, around 13% found once; its top ten account for about 20%. Sequenced input: blood. Receptors originate from a woman aged 30 to 39 with Graves' ophthalmopathy.

CDR3 residues: CASNLRQDWRYTF. The CDR3 coding sequence is TGTGCCAGTAACCTCCGACAAGACTGGCGCTACACCTTC. The chain joins TRBV19 to TRBJ1-2, with D uncertain. The CDR3 extends over 13 amino acids. Germline CDR1 and CDR2: LNHDA and SQIVND (reference sequence). V was pared by 7 bases and J by 9 bases, with 18 bases between.

This clonotype was counted a few times. The rearrangement joins TRBV20-1 to TRBJ2-7; D possibly corresponds to TRBD2 (6 bases). CDR3 length: 14 amino acids. CDR1 is DFQATT, CDR2 SNEGSKA, per germline (reference sequence). V was cut by 1 base and J by 2 bases, with 12 bases left in between. The CDR3: CSARGPSEPYEQYF. CDR3 DNA sequence: TGCAGTGCTAGAGGCCCTAGCGAGCCCTACGAGCAGTACTTC.

This clonotype showed up many times. The V call is TRBV5-1, the J call TRBJ2-2; the match to TRBD1 covers 9 bases. Germline CDR1 is SGHRS and CDR2 is YFSETQ. The CDR3 consists of 15 residues. V dropped 4 bases and J dropped 1; count of bases not matched to a gene: 2. CDR3 sequence: CASSLDRGNTGELFF. The CDR3 DNA is TGCGCCAGCAGCCTGGACAGGGGGAACACCGGGGAGCTGTTTTTT.

CDR3 DNA sequence: TGCGCCAGCAGCCAACTAGCGGGGGGGCTTACGCAGTATTTT. Its translation: CASSQLAGGLTQYF. The chain uses TRBV4-1 and TRBJ2-3; 12 nucleotides line up with TRBD2. Germline-derived CDR1 and CDR2 are MGHRA and YSYEKL. The CDR3 is 14 amino acids. The trim removed 2 bases at V and 8 bases at J, leaving 2 bases unmatched.

The rearrangement links TRBV5-1 to TRBJ1-5; 10 nucleotides align to TRBD1. The CDR3 totals 16 residues. The V gene's germline CDR1 is SGHRS and CDR2 YFSETQ. The junction had 1 base not matched to a gene; V was cut back by 0 bases and J by 1 base. The CDR3: CASSLGQGASNQPQHF. The CDR3 DNA is TGCGCCAGCAGCTTGGGACAGGGGGCGAGCAATCAGCCCCAGCATTTT.

This clonotype turned up a few times. This clone may be a read error of a much larger clone one base away. V is TRBV27 and J is TRBJ2-5, with D tentatively TRBD1 (6 bases). This CDR3 spans 15 amino acids. CDR1 is MNHEY and CDR2 is SMNVEV in the germline V gene (reference sequence). The V end lost 8 bases, the J end lost 5 bases, and 21 bases lay between the germline ends. The CDR3 sequence: CASGSTPTGLETQYF. The CDR3, as DNA: TGTGCCAGCGGTTCCACCCCTACAGGGTTGGAGACCCAGTACTTC.

This clonotype came up many times. In DNA form, the CDR3 reads TGCAGTGCCGACGGGGGGCGGGCGGAGACCCAGTACTTC. Translating gives CSADGGRAETQYF. The chain employs TRBV20-1 and TRBJ2-5, with a weak D call TRBD2 (7 bases). Between the trimmed V and J ends, which lost 6 bases and 5 bases, there was a span of 16 bases. CDR3 length: 13 amino acids. CDR1 is DFQATT and CDR2 is SNEGSKA in the germline V gene (reference sequence).

This clonotype was seen just once. V and J are TRBV27 and TRBJ1-1, with 10 bases matching TRBD1. This CDR3 region has 15 residues. V was pared by 5 bases and J by 3 bases, with 6 bases of the junction left unmatched. CDR1 MNHEY and CDR2 SMNVEV come from the germline V gene (reference sequence). This chain's CDR3 is CASSPQDRGDTEAFF. CDR3 in DNA: TGTGCCAGCAGTCCACAGGACAGGGGGGACACTGAAGCTTTCTTT.

For the CDR3, the DNA is TGTGCCACCAGTTCGAGCGGGGGGGCTATCCCCTACAATGAGCAGTTCTTC. Translating gives CATSSSGGAIPYNEQFF. The V call is TRBV15, the J call TRBJ2-1; 10 bases align to TRBD2. The CDR3 consists of 17 residues. The J segment lost 2 bases and the V segment lost 6 bases, leaving 10 bases of the junction unmatched. CDR1 and CDR2 (germline): LNHNV, YYDKDF (reference sequence).

The rearrangement links TRBV20-1 to TRBJ2-2; 10 bases fit TRBD1. The CDR3 contains 15 residues. V lost 1 base to trimming and J lost 5 bases; unmatched junction nucleotides: 4. Germline V CDR1 and CDR2: DFQATT, SNEGSKA (reference sequence). CDR3 in DNA: TGCAGTGCTAGAGGACAGGGGGCGCGGACCGGGGAGCTGTTTTTT. It is translated as CSARGQGARTGELFF.

This clonotype was counted ten times or more. The V and J genes are TRBV2 and TRBJ1-6, with a possible D match to TRBD1 (6 bases). In germline, CDR1 is SNHLY, CDR2 FYNNEI. V lost 5 bases and J lost 8, with 7 bases in between. This CDR3 spans 12 amino acids. For the CDR3, the DNA is TGTGCCAGCAGTCCAGGGGATTCACCCCTCCACTTT. Encoded protein: CASSPGDSPLHF.

The rearrangement links TRBV18 to TRBJ1-6, with a possible D match to TRBD1 (6 bases). Germline lookup yields CDR1 KGHSH and CDR2 LQKENI. Trimming took 3 bases from V and 7 from J, leaving 10 bases between them. The CDR3 sequence is 14 residues long. The CDR3 sequence is CASSPTGYNSPLHF. The CDR3 DNA reads as TGTGCCAGCTCACCGACAGGTTACAATTCACCCCTCCACTTT.